This T cell receptor (beta chain) was observed in a study of blood T cell repertoires in COVID-19. Study context: Acute and convalescent COVID-19 specimens originated in the United States, Italy and Spain. From T cells, B-cell-depleted T cells, or PBMCs came the material, which was cDNA or gDNA.

Patients from Seattle were sampled longitudinally, starting during active infection. In the original processing: Nucleated cell number was recorded as an estimate derived from reference gene primer amplification. Using immunoSEQ multiplex PCR, the repertoire was profiled, and TCRdb retains in-frame clones only, with some absent. V and J calls and clone size are copied from that table; D and trimming were computed from the DNA. The table shows nearly 350,000 clones, with about 90% occurring only once. Trimming cost V 4 bases and J 3 bases; bases outside gene matches: 4. Germline V gives CDR1 SGHTS, CDR2 YDEGEE. The CDR3 has 15 residues.

This receptor was taken from a woman between 50 and 59 years old with COVID-19, enrolled during active disease. The sequenced sample was peripheral blood. The J gene is TRBJ2-5, the V gene TRBV5-8; 12 bases align to TRBD2. The CDR3 here is CASSPWTSGKETQYF. The CDR3 DNA reads TGTGCCAGCAGCCCCTGGACTAGCGGGAAAGAGACCCAGTACTTC.